This entry describes one T cell receptor beta chain. The data belong to a study of T cell repertoires in cytomegalovirus infection. TCRdb redid the calling of the reads with MiXCR, one entry per CDR3 protein. The repertoire includes fewer than 250,000 distinct CDR3 sequences, roughly 23% of them detected once, and 15% to 20% sits in the top ten. What was sequenced was CD8+ T cells from PBMCs. The sequence derives from a human donor in good health (CMV status not recorded). Some clones in this sample may be carry-over from other donors' samples.

The DNA of the CDR3 is TGTGCCATCAGTGATCCGGGGGTAGTCCAAGAGACCCAGTACTTC. It specifies CAISDPGVVQETQYF. This chain uses TRBV10-3 with TRBJ2-5; tentatively, D is TRBD2 (6 bases). CDR1 and CDR2 (germline): ENHRY, SYGVKD. Trimming took 3 bases from V and 1 from J, leaving 12 bases between them. This CDR3 has 15 residues.